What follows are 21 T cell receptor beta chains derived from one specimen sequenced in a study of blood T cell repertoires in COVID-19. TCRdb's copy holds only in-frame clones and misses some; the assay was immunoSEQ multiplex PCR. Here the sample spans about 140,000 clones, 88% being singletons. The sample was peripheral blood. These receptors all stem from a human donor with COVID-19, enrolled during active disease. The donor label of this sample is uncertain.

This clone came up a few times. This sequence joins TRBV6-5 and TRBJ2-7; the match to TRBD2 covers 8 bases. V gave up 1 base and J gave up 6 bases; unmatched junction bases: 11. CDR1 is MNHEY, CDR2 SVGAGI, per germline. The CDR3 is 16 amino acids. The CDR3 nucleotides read TGTGCCAGCAGTTACTTGCCTGGGACAAGCGGGGGCGAGCAGTACTTC. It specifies CASSYLPGTSGGEQYF.

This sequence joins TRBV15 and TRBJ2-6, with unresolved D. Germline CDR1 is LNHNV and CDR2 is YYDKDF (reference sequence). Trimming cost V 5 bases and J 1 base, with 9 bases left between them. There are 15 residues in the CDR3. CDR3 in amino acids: CATSPTFSGANVLTF. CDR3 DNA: TGTGCCACCAGCCCTACCTTTTCTGGGGCCAACGTCCTGACTTTC.

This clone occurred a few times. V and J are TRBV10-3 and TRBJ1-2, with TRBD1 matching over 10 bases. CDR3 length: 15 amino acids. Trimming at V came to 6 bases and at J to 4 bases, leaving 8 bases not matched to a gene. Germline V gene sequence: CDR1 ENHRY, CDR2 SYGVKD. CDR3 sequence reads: CAISGGQGTLYGYTF. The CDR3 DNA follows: TGTGCCATCAGCGGGGGACAGGGGACACTCTATGGCTACACCTTC.

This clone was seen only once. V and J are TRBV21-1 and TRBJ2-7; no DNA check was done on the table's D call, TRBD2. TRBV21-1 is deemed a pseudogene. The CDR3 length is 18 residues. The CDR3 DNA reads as TGTGCCAGCAGCAATCAGGTTCCCCTCCGGGAGGGCGGGTACGAGCAGTACTTC. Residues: CASSNQVPLREGGYEQYF.

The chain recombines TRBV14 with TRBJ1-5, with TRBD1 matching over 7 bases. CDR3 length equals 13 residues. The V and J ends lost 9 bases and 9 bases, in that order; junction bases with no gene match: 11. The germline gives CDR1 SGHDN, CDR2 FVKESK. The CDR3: CARGTAPVVPQHF. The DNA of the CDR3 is TGTGCCAGGGGGACAGCCCCCGTTGTGCCCCAGCATTTT.

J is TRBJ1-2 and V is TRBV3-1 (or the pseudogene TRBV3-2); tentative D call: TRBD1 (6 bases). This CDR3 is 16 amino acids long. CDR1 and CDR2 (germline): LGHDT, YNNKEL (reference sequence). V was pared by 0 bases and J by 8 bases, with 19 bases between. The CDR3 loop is CASSQDTGGAGRGYTF. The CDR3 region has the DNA TGTGCCAGCAGCCAAGATACCGGGGGGGCAGGGAGAGGCTACACCTTC.

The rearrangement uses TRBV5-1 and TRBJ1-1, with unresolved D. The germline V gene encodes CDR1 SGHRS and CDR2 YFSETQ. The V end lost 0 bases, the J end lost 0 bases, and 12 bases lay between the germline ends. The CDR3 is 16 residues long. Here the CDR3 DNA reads TGCGCCAGCAGCTTGGATGGAAGGGAGATGAACACTGAAGCTTTCTTT. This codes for CASSLDGREMNTEAFF.

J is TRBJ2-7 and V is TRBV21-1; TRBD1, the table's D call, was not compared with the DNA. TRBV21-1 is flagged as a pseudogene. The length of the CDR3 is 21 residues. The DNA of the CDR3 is TGTGCCAGCAGCAAATTGGAGGCGGCAGGGGATCGGTCTTGGGACTCCTACGAGCAGTACTTC. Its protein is CASSKLEAAGDRSWDSYEQYF.

This CDR3 is CATTGQGALATDFSYEQYF. The DNA for the CDR3 is TGTGCCACCACCGGACAGGGCGCTCTAGCGACGGACTTCTCCTACGAGCAGTACTTC. This chain uses TRBV30 with TRBJ2-7; TRBD1 aligns across 8 bases. The CDR3 length is 19 residues. Unmatched junction bases numbered 24, after V lost 8 bases and J lost 0 bases. CDR1 GTSNPN and CDR2 SVGIG come from the germline V gene (reference sequence).

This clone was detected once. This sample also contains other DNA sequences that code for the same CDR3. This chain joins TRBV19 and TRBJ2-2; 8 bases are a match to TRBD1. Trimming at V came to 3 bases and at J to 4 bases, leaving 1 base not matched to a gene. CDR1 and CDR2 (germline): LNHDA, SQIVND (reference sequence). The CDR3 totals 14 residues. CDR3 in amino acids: CASSIGQGTGELFF. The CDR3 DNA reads TGTGCCAGTAGTATTGGACAGGGCACCGGGGAGCTGTTTTTT. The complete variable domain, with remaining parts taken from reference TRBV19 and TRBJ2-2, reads DGGITQSPKYLFRKEGQNVTLSCEQNLNHDAMYWYRQDPGQGLRLIYYSQIVNDFQKGDIAEGYSVSREKKESFPLTVTSAQKNPTAFYLCASSIGQGTGELFFGEGSRLTVL.

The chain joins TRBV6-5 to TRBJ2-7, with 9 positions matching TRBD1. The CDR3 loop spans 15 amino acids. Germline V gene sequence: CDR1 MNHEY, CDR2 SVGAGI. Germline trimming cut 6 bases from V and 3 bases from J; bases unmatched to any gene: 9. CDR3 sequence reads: CASSWVETGGYEQYF. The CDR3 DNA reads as TGTGCCAGCAGCTGGGTCGAGACAGGGGGCTACGAGCAGTACTTC.

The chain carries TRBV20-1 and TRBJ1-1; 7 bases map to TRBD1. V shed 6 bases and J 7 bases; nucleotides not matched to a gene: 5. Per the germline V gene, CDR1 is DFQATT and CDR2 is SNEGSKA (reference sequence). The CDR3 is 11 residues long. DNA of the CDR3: TGCAGTGCAACTACAGGGGTTGAAGCTTTCTTT. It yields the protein CSATTGVEAFF.

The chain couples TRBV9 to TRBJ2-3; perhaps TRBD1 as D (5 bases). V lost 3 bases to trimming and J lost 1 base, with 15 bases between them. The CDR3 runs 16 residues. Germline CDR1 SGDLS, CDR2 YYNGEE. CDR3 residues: CASSGQTLLGTDTQYF. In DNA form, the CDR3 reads TGTGCCAGCAGCGGACAGACCCTTCTGGGCACAGATACGCAGTATTTT.

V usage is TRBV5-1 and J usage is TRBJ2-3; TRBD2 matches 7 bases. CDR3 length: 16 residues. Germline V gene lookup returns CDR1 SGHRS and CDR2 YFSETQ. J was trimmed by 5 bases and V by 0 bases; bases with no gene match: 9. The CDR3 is CASSLAAAGVGDTQYF. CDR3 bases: TGCGCCAGCAGCTTGGCCGCCGCGGGAGTGGGAGATACGCAGTATTTT.

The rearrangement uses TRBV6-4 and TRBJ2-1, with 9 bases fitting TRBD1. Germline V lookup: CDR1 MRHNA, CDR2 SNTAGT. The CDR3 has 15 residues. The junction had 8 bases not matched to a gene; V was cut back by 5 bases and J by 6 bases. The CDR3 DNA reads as TGTGCCAGCAGTCCTAGACAGGGGGGCTTCAATGAGCAGTTCTTC. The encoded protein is CASSPRQGGFNEQFF.

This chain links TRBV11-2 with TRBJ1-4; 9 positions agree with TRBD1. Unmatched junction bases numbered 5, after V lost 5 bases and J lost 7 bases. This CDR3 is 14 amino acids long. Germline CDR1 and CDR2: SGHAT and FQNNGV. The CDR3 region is CASSVQGASEKLFF. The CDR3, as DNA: TGTGCCAGCAGCGTACAGGGGGCGAGTGAAAAACTGTTTTTT.

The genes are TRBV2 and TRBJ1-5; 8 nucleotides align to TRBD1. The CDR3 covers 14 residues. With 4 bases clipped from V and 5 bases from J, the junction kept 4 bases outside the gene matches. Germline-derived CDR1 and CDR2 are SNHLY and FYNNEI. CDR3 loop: CASSVGTGYQPQHF. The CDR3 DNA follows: TGTGCCAGCAGTGTAGGGACAGGTTATCAGCCCCAGCATTTT.

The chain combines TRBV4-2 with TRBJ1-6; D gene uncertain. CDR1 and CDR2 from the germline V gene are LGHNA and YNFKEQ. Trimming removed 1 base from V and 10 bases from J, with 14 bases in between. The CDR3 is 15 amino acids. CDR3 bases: TGTGCCAGCAGCCAAGTTCACAGCAAGAACTCACCCCTCCACTTT. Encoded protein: CASSQVHSKNSPLHF.

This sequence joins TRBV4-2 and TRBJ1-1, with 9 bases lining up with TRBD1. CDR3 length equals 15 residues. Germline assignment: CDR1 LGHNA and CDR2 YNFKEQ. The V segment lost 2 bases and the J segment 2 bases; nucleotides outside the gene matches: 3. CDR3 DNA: TGTGCCAGCAGCCAACTGGGACAGGGTAACACTGAAGCTTTCTTT. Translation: CASSQLGQGNTEAFF.

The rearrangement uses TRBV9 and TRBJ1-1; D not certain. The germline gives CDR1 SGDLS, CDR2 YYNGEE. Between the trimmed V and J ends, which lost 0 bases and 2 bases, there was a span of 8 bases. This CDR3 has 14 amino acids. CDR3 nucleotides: TGTGCCAGCAGCGTAGGCGGATCCAACACTGAAGCTTTCTTT. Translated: CASSVGGSNTEAFF.

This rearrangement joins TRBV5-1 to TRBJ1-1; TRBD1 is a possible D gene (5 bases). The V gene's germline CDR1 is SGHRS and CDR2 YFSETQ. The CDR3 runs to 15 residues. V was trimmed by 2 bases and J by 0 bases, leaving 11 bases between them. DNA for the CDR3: TGCGCCAGCAGCTTCGGGACTCCGATGAACACTGAAGCTTTCTTT. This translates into CASSFGTPMNTEAFF.